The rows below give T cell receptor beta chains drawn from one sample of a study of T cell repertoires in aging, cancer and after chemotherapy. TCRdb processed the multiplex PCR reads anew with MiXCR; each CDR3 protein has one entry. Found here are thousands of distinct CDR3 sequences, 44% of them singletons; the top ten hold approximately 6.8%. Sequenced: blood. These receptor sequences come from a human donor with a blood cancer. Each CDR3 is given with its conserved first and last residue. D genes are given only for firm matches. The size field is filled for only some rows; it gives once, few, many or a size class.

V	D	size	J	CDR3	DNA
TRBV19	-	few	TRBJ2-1	CASSIGQGLEQFF	TGTGCCAGTAGTATAGGTCAGGGTTTAGAGCAGTTCTTC
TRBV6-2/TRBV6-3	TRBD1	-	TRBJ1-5	CASTGGSRNQPQHF	TGTGCCAGCACAGGGGGCTCTCGCAATCAGCCCCAGCATTTT
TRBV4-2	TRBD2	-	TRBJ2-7	CASSQDSGRAEQYF	TGTGCCAGCAGCCAAGACAGCGGGAGGGCCGAGCAGTACTTC
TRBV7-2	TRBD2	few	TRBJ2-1	CASSLLGSGDYNEQFF	TGTGCCAGCAGCTTATTGGGTAGCGGGGACTACAATGAGCAGTTCTTC
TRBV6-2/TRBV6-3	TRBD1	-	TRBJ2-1	CASTGQGAYEQFF	TGTGCCAGCACGGGACAGGGGGCCTATGAGCAGTTCTTC
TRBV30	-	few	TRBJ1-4	CAARHDGEKLFF	TGTGCCGCCCGTCACGACGGTGAAAAACTGTTTTTT
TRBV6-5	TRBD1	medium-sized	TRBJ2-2	CASSYRQGATGELFF	TGTGCCAGCAGTTACCGACAGGGGGCGACCGGGGAGCTGTTTTTT
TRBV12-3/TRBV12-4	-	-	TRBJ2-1	CASTSSAGRANEQFF	TGTGCCAGCACTTCGTCGGCGGGCCGGGCCAATGAGCAGTTCTTC
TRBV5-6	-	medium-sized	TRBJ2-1	CASGRVPEQFF	TGTGCCAGCGGCAGGGTACCTGAGCAGTTCTTC
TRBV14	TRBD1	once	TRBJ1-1	CASNTRQGSWTEAFF	TGTGCCAGCAACACTAGACAGGGCTCATGGACTGAAGCTTTCTTT
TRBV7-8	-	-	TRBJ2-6	CASTPQGFYGANVLTF	TGTGCCAGCACCCCTCAGGGTTTCTATGGGGCCAACGTCCTGACTTTC
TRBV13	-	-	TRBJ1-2	CASSLGRVGYGYTF	TGTGCCAGCAGCTTAGGCAGGGTGGGGTATGGCTACACCTTC
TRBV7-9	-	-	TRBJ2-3	CASSQTRGNTQYF	TGTGCCAGCAGTCAAACTAGAGGGAATACGCAGTATTTT
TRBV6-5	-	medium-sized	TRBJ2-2	CASGSATNTGELFF	TGTGCCAGCGGATCCGCGACGAACACCGGGGAGCTGTTTTTT
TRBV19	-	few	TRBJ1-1	CASSIRPGLISEAFF	TGTGCCAGTAGTATTCGCCCCGGTTTGATTTCTGAAGCTTTCTTT
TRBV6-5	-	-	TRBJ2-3	CASNGGPDRVVTDTQYF	TGCGCCAGCAATGGCGGCCCAGATAGGGTAGTAACAGATACGCAGTATTTT
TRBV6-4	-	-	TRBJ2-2	CASSRGGTGELFF	TGTGCCAGCAGTAGAGGGGGAACCGGGGAGCTGTTTTTT